A single sample is the source of the 2 T cell receptor beta chains below, sequenced in a study of regulatory T cells in long-lasting Graves disease. Combining iRepertoire HTBI primers with Arm-PCR of CDR3 regions, the authors built TCR beta libraries. TCRdb processed the multiplex PCR reads anew with MiXCR; each CDR3 protein has one entry. The sample contains about 450,000 distinct CDR3 sequences, about 14% of which appear only once. Sample time point: newly diagnosed GD, antithyroid drugs for less than 3 months. The TCR library was made from RNA extracted from PBMCs. These data also formed part of another study, on T cells in Graves' hyperthyroidism and ophthalmopathy.

This material consisted of peripheral blood mononuclear cells (PBMCs), taken at new diagnosis, from a patient treated with antithyroid drugs. These receptors were obtained from a woman aged 45 to 65 with Graves disease.

There are many counts of this clonotype. V is TRBV2 and J is TRBJ1-4; the D is unclear. V shed 7 bases and J shed 2 bases, with 8 bases lying between them. This CDR3 has 13 residues. The germline V gene has CDR1 SNHLY and CDR2 FYNNEI. The CDR3, as DNA: TGTGCCAGCAAATGGGATACTAATGAAAAACTGTTTTTT. It encodes CASKWDTNEKLFF.

V usage is TRBV7-6 and J usage is TRBJ1-3, with D unclear. This CDR3 is built from 15 residues. Germline lookup yields CDR1 SGHVS and CDR2 FNYEAQ. The V and J ends lost 5 bases and 0 bases respectively, with 11 bases between them. The CDR3 sequence is CASSRVESSGNTIYF. The CDR3 region has the DNA TGTGCCAGCAGCCGGGTAGAGAGCTCTGGAAACACCATATATTTT.